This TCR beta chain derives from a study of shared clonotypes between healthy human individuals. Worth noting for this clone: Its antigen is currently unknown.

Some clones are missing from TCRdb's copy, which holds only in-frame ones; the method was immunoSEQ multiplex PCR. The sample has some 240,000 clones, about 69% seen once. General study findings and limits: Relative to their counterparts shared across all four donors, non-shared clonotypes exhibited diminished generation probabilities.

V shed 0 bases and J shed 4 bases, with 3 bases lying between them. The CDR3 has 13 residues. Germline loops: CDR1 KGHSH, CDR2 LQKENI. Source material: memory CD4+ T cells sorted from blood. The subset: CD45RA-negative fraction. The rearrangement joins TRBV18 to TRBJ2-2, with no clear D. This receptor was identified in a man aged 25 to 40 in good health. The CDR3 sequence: CASSPPFTGELFF. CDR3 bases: TGTGCCAGCTCACCACCGTTCACCGGGGAGCTGTTTTTT.